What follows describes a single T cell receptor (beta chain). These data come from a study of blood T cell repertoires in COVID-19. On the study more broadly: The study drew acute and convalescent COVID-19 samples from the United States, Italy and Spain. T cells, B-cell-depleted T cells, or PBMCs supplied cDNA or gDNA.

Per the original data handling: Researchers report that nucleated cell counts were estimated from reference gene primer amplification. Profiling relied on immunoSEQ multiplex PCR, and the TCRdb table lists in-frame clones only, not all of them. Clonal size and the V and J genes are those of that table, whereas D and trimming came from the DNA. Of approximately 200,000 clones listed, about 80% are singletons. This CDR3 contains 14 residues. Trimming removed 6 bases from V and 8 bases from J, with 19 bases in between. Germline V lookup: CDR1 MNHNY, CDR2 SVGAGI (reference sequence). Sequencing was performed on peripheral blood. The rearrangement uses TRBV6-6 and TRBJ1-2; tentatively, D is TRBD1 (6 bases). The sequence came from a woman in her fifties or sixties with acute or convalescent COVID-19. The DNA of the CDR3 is TGTGCCAGCAGGCCACCTCAAACAGGGTACGGCTACACCTTC. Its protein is CASRPPQTGYGYTF.